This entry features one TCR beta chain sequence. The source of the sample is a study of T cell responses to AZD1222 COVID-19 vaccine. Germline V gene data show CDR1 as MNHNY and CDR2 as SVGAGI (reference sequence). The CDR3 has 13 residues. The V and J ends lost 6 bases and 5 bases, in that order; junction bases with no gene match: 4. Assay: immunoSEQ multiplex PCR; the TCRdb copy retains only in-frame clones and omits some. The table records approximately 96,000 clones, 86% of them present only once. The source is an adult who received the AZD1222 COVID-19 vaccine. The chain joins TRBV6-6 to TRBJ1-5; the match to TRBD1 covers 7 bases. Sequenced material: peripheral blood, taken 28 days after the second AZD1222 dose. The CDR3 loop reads CASRTGNDQPQHF. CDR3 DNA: TGTGCCAGCAGGACAGGGAACGATCAGCCCCAGCATTTT.